These 16 T cell receptor gamma chains originate from one sample sequenced in a study of gamma delta lymphoproliferative disorders and STAT genes. TCRdb repeated clone calling on the multiplex PCR reads with CATT. The sample has around 850 gamma-chain clones; roughly 30% are singletons. Genomic DNA from isolated PBMCs served as the sequencing template. Specimen: blood. The receptors here all came from a human donor in good health.

This clone was detected only once. J is TRGJ1 or TRGJ2 and V is TRGV3. The J gene is absent in TCRdb and was assigned here via DNA matching to germline. CDR1 is VTNTFY, CDR2 YDVSTARD, per germline (reference sequence). This CDR3 is built from 16 residues. J was trimmed by 3 bases and V by 2 bases; bases with no gene match: 13. The CDR3 region is CATWDKQRASYYKKLF. CDR3 DNA: TGTGCCACCTGGGACAAACAAAGGGCTTCTTATTATAAGAAACTCTTT.

This clone ranks as large. The chain uses TRGV10 and TRGJP1. TCRdb carries no J gene annotation; the J gene was assigned here by matching the DNA with germline. TRGV10 qualifies as an ORF whose function is uncertain. Trimming cost V 8 bases and J 0 bases; bases outside gene matches: 1. The CDR3 runs 13 residues. The CDR3 DNA follows: TGTGCTGCGTGGGATACCACTGGTTGGTTCAAGATATTT. Protein sequence: CAAWDTTGWFKIF.

This clone was counted once. The chain couples TRGV9 to TRGJP. In the absence of a J gene in TCRdb, the DNA was matched to germline to assign it here. The trim removed 3 bases at V and 3 bases at J, leaving 8 bases unmatched. Germline lookup yields CDR1 GITISATS and CDR2 ISYDGTV (reference sequence). The CDR3 is 18 residues long. CDR3 loop: CALWETPQQELGKKIKVF. CDR3 bases: TGTGCCTTGTGGGAGACCCCTCAGCAAGAGTTGGGCAAAAAAATCAAGGTATTT.

In its sample, this clone is large. The chain carries TRGV4 and TRGJ1 or TRGJ2. The J gene was missing in TCRdb and was found by matching the end of the DNA to germline. Per germline, CDR1 EGSTGY and CDR2 YDSYTSSV. This CDR3 region has 13 residues. The junction had 6 bases not matched to a gene; V was cut back by 6 bases and J by 1 base. CDR3 coding DNA: TGTGCCACCTGGACGCTAAATTATTATAAGAAACTCTTT. Translated, it gives CATWTLNYYKKLF.

By sample share, this clone is large. No J gene was assigned, while the V gene was called as TRGV5P. TRGV5P is a listed pseudogene. The CDR3 is 9 amino acids. The CDR3 here is CATWGYRLF. The CDR3 DNA is TGTGCCACCTGGGGTTATCGGCTCTTT.

The V call is TRGV4, the J call TRGJP2. The J gene, absent from TCRdb, was called here by matching the DNA to germline. Trimming at V came to 0 bases and at J to 0 bases, leaving 4 bases not matched to a gene. The germline CDR1 and CDR2 sequences are EGSTGY and YDSYTSSV. The CDR3 spans 16 residues. CDR3 amino acids: CATWDGRYSSDWIKTF. DNA of the CDR3: TGTGCCACCTGGGATGGGCGCTATAGTAGTGATTGGATCAAGACGTTT.

In its sample, this clone ranks as medium-sized. The V gene is TRGV10, the J gene TRGJ1 or TRGJ2. The J gene, missing from TCRdb, was assigned here through DNA to germline matching. TRGV10 is identified as an open reading frame with a role that is uncertain. The CDR3 runs 12 residues. V shed 8 bases and J 3 bases; nucleotides not matched to a gene: 5. The CDR3 bases are TGTGCTGCGTGGGAGGCTTATTATAAGAAACTCTTT. Protein sequence: CAAWEAYYKKLF.

V is TRGV3 and J is TRGJ1 or TRGJ2. TCRdb does not report a J gene; here it was assigned by matching the DNA to germline references. Unmatched junction bases numbered 14, after V lost 10 bases and J lost 8 bases. Per germline, CDR1 VTNTFY and CDR2 YDVSTARD (reference sequence). The CDR3 loop spans 12 amino acids. The CDR3 protein is CATLGPANKKLF. CDR3 DNA: TGTGCCACGCTGGGACCTGCGAATAAGAAACTCTTT.

A few counts support this clone. A far larger clone differs by one base, so this is likely a read error. The sample holds other DNA sequences that translate to the same CDR3. The chain uses TRGV8 and TRGJP1. TCRdb lists no J gene, so it was determined here by aligning the DNA to germline. The CDR3 length is 15 residues. The germline V gene encodes CDR1 VENAVY and CDR2 YDSYNSRV. The CDR3 DNA is TGTGCTACCTGGGATACCTCTCCAACTGGTTGGTTCAAGATATTT. It yields the protein CATWDTSPTGWFKIF.

This clone has a handful of counts. The V call is TRGV2, the J call TRGJP2. The J gene was not available in TCRdb and was assigned here by matching the DNA to germline segments. CDR1 EGSNGY and CDR2 YDSYNSKV come from the germline V gene. V shed 5 bases, J shed 3 bases, and the junction held 6 bases outside the gene matches. CDR3 length equals 14 residues. Here the CDR3 reads CATWGAGSDWIKTF. The CDR3 DNA reads TGTGCCACCTGGGGCGCCGGTAGTGATTGGATCAAGACGTTT.

This clone showed up just a few times. A read error is likely here: a far larger clone is one base away. Distinct nucleotide sequences in the sample also encode this CDR3. The V gene is TRGV8, the J gene TRGJ1 or TRGJ2. Because TCRdb records no J gene, it was assigned here through a match of the DNA to germline. The CDR3 has 10 residues. CDR1 is VENAVY and CDR2 is YDSYNSRV in the germline V gene. DNA of the CDR3: TGCGCCACCTGGGATAATAGGAAACTCTTT. Its protein product is CATWDNRKLF.

This clone occurred once. The chain employs TRGV10 and TRGJ1 or TRGJ2. In the absence of a J gene in TCRdb, the DNA was matched to germline to assign it here. TRGV10 is an ORF for which the function is uncertain. The CDR3 contains 14 residues. The trim removed 8 bases at V and 3 bases at J, leaving 11 bases unmatched. The CDR3 protein is CAAWDRTPYYKKLF. In nucleotides, the CDR3 is TGTGCTGCGTGGGACCGAACCCCTTATTATAAGAAACTCTTT.

This clone ranks as large (0.1 to 1%). V and J are TRGV9 and TRGJ1 or TRGJ2. No J segment appears in TCRdb, so it was assigned here by matching the sequence to germline. Per the germline V gene, CDR1 is GITISATS and CDR2 is ISYDGTV (reference sequence). With 0 bases clipped from V and 0 bases from J, the junction kept 5 bases outside the gene matches. This CDR3 has 15 residues. The CDR3 region is CALWEVHLNYYKKLF. Here the CDR3 DNA reads TGTGCCTTGTGGGAGGTGCACCTGAATTATTATAAGAAACTCTTT.

Only a few counts were recorded for this clone. The chain recombines TRGV4 with TRGJP2. No J gene was available from TCRdb, and it was assigned here by a germline match of the DNA. The CDR3 has 12 residues. Germline V gene sequence: CDR1 EGSTGY, CDR2 YDSYTSSV. V was pared by 0 bases and J by 11 bases, with 3 bases of the junction left unmatched. CDR3 DNA: TGTGCCACCTGGGATGGGCAGTGGATCAAGACGTTT. Residues: CATWDGQWIKTF.

V and J are TRGV3 and TRGJ1 or TRGJ2. TCRdb carries no J gene annotation; the J gene was assigned here by matching the DNA with germline. V was clipped by 9 bases and J by 6 bases; unmatched bases: 17. There are 14 residues in the CDR3. Germline V gene sequence: CDR1 VTNTFY, CDR2 YDVSTARD (reference sequence). DNA of the CDR3: TGTGCCACCCTCAAGAGGGGAATTATTTATAAGAAACTCTTT. This translates into CATLKRGIIYKKLF.

V is TRGV11 and J is TRGJ1 or TRGJ2. Matching the DNA to germline supplied the J gene, which TCRdb does not give. TRGV11 is designated an ORF whose function remains uncertain. J lost 7 bases, V lost 2 bases, and 5 bases had no gene match. CDR3 length: 13 amino acids. CDR3 sequence: CACWIRPWYKKLF. In DNA form, the CDR3 reads TGTGCCTGCTGGATTAGGCCTTGGTATAAGAAACTCTTT.